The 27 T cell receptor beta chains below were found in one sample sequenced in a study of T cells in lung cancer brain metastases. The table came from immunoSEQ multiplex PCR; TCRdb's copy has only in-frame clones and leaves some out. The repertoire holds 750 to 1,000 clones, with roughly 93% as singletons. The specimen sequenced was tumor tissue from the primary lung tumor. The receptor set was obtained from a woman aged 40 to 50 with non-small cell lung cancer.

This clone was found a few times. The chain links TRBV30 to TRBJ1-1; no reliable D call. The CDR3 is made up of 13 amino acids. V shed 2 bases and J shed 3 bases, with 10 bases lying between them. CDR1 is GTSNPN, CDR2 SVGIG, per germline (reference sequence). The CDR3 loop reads CAWSLQRHTEAFF. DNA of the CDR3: TGTGCCTGGAGTCTCCAGCGACACACTGAAGCTTTCTTT.

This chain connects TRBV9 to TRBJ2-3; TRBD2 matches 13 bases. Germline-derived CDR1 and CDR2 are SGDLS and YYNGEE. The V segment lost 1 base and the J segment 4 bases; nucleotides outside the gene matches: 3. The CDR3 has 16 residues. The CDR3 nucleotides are TGTGCCAGCAGCGTAACTAGCGGGAGGGCCTCAGATACGCAGTATTTT. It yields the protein CASSVTSGRASDTQYF.

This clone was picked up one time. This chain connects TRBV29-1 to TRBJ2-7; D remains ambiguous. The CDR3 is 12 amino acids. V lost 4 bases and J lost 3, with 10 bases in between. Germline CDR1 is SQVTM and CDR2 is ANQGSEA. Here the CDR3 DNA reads TGCAGCGTTGCGTCGGTTAGCTACGAGCAGTACTTC. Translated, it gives CSVASVSYEQYF.

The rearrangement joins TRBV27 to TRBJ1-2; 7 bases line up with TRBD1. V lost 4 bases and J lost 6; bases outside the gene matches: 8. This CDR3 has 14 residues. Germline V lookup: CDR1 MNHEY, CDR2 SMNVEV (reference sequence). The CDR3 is CASSSRQGWDGYTF. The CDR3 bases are TGTGCCAGCAGTTCACGACAGGGTTGGGATGGCTACACCTTC.

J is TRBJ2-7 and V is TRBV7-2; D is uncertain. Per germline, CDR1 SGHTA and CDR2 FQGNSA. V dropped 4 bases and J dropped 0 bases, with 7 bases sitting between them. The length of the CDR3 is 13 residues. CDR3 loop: CASSYSLSYEQYF. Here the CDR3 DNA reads TGTGCCAGCAGCTACTCCCTCTCCTACGAGCAGTACTTC.

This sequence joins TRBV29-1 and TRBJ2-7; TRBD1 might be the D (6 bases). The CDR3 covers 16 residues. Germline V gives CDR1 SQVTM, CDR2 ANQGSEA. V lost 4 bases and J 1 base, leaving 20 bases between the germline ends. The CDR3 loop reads CSVASLKGHRSYEQYF. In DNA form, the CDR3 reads TGCAGCGTTGCAAGCCTCAAGGGACACAGATCCTACGAGCAGTACTTC.

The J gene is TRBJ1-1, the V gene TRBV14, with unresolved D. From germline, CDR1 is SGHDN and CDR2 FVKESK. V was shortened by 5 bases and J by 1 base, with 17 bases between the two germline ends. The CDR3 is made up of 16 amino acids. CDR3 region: CASSDLMGSENTEAFF. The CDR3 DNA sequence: TGTGCCAGCAGCGATCTAATGGGGTCGGAGAACACTGAAGCTTTCTTT.

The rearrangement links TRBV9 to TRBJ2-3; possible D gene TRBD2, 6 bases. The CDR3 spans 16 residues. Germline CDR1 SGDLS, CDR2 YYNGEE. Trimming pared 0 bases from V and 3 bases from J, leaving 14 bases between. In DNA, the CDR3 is TGTGCCAGCAGCGTAGCTTCTGGGGGGTTGACAGATACGCAGTATTTT. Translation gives CASSVASGGLTDTQYF.

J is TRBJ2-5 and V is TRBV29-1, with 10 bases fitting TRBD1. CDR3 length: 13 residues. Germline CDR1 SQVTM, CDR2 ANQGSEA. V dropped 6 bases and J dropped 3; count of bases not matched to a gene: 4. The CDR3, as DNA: TGCAGCGTCGAGACAGGGGGCGAAGAGACCCAGTACTTC. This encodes CSVETGGEETQYF.

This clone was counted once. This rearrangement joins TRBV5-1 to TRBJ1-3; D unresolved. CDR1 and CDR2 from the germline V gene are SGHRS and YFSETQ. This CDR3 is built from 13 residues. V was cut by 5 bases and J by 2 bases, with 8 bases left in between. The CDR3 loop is CASSQETGNTIYF. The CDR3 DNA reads TGCGCCAGCAGTCAGGAAACTGGAAACACCATATATTTT.

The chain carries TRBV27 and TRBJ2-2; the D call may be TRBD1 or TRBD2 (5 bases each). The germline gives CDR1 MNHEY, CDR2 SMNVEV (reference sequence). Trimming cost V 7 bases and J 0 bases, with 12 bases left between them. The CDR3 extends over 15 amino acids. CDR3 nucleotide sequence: TGTGCCAGCAAGAGGGGACGCGCGAACACCGGGGAGCTGTTTTTT. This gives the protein CASKRGRANTGELFF.

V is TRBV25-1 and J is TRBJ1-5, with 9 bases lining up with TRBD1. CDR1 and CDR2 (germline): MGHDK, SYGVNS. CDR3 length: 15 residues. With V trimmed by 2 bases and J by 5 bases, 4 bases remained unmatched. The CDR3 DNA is TGTGCCAGCAGTGAAAGGGGGACAGGGTATCAGCCCCAGCATTTT. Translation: CASSERGTGYQPQHF.

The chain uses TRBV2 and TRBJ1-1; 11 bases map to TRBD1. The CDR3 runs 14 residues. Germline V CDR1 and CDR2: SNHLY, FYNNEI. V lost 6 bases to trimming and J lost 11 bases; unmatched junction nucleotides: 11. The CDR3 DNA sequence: TGTGCCAGCAGGATGGACAGGGGGCCTCACGGGGCTTTCTTT. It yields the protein CASRMDRGPHGAFF.

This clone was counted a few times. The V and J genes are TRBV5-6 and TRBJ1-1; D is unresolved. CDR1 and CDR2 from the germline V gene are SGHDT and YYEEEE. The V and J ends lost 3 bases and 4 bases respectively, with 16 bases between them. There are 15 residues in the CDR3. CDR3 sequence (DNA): TGTGCCAGCAGCTCCTTACGGGGTGGGAGCACTGAAGCTTTCTTT. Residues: CASSSLRGGSTEAFF.

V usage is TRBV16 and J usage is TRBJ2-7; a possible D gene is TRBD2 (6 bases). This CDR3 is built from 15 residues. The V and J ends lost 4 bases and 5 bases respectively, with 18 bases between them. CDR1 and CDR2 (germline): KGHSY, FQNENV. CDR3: CASSRSAQGGNEQYF. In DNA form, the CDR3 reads TGTGCCAGCAGCCGTTCGGCCCAGGGAGGTAACGAGCAGTACTTC.

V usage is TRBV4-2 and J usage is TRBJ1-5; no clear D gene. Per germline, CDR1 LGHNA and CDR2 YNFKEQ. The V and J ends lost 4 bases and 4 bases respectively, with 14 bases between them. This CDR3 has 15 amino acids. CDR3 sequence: CASSPYRATNQPQHF. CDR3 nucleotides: TGTGCCAGCAGCCCTTATCGGGCTACGAATCAGCCCCAGCATTTT.

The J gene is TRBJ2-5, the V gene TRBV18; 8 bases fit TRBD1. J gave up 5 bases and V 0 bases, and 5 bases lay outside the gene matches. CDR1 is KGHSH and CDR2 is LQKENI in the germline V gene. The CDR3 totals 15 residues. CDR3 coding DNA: TGTGCCAGCTCACCACCGTCAGGGGGCCTGGAGACCCAGTACTTC. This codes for CASSPPSGGLETQYF.

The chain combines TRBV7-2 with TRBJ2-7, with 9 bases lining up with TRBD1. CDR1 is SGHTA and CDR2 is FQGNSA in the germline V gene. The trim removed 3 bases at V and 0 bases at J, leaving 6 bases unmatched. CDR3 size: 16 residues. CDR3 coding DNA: TGTGCCAGCAGCTTTTCCGGGACAGGGTACTCCTACGAGCAGTACTTC. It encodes CASSFSGTGYSYEQYF.

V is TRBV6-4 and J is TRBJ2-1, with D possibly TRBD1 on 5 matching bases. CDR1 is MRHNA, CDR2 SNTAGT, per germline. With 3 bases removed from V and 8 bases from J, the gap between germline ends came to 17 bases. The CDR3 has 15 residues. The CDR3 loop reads CASSEGAGSRDEQFF. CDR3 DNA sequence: TGTGCCAGCAGTGAGGGCGCCGGGTCCAGGGATGAGCAGTTCTTC.

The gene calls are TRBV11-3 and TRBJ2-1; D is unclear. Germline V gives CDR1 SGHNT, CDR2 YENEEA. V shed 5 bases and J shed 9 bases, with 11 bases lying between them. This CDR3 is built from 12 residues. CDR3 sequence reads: CASSPIAGEQFF. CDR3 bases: TGTGCCAGCAGCCCCATAGCAGGTGAGCAGTTCTTC.

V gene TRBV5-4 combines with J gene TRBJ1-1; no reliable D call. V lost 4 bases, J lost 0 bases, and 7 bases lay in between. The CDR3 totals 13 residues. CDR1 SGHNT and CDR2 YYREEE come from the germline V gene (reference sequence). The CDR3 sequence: CASSGRVNTEAFF. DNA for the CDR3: TGTGCCAGCAGCGGACGGGTGAACACTGAAGCTTTCTTT.

The CDR3 region has the DNA TGTGCCAGTAGTACCCTTGGAGAAGAGACCCAGTACTTC. Protein: CASSTLGEETQYF. The chain is built from TRBV19 and TRBJ2-5; D unresolved. This CDR3 contains 13 residues. Trimming shortened V by 4 bases and J by 3 bases, and 9 bases separated the two germline ends. Per germline, CDR1 LNHDA and CDR2 SQIVND (reference sequence).

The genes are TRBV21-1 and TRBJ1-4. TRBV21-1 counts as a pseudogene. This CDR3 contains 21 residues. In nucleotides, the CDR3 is TGTGCCAGCAGCACTGAGACGGAGAGGAATTCCCCCTCACTCTTCGGTGAAAAACTGTTTTTT. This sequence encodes CASSTETERNSPSLFGEKLFF.

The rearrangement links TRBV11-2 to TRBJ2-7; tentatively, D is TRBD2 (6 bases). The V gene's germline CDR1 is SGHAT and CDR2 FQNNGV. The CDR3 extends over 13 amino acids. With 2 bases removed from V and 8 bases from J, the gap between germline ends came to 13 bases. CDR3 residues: CASSLSEGGQQYF. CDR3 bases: TGTGCCAGCAGCTTATCGGAGGGAGGACAGCAGTACTTC.

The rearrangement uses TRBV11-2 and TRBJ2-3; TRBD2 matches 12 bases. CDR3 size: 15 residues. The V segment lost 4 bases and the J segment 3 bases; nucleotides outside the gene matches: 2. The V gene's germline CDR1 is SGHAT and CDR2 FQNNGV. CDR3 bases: TGTGCCAGCAGCTCAGGACTAGCGGGAACAGATACGCAGTATTTT. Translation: CASSSGLAGTDTQYF. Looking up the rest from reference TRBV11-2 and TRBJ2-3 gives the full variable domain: EAGVAQSPRYKIIEKRQSVAFWCNPISGHATLYWYQQILGQGPKLLIQFQNNGVVDDSQLPKDRFSAERLKGVDSTLKIQPAKLEDSAVYLCASSSGLAGTDTQYFGPGTRLTVL.

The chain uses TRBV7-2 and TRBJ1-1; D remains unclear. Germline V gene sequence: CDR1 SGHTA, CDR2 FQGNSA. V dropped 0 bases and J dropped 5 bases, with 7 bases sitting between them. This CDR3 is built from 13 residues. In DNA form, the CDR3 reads TGTGCCAGCAGCTTAGCTGCGGATACTGAAGCTTTCTTT. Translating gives CASSLAADTEAFF.

The chain's CDR3 is CTSSQLGNTDTQYF. The CDR3 coding sequence is TGCACCAGCAGCCAACTGGGGAACACAGATACGCAGTATTTT. The rearrangement links TRBV1 to TRBJ2-3. TRBV1 is described as a pseudogene. This CDR3 contains 14 residues.